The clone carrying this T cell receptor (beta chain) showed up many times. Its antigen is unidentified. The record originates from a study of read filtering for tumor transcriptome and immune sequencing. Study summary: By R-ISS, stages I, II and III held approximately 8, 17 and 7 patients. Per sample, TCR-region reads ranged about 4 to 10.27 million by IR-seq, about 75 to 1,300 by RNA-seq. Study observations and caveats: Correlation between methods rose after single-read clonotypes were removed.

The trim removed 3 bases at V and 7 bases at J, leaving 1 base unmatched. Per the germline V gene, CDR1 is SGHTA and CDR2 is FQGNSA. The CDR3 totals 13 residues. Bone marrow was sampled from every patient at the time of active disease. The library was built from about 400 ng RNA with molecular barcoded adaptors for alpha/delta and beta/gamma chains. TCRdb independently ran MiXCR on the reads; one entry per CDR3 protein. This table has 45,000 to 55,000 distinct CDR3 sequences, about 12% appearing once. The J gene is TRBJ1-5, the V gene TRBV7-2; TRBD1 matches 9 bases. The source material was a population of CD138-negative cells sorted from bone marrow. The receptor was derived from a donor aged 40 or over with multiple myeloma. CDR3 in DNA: TGTGCCAGCAGCTTGGGACAGGGACAGCCCCAGCATTTT. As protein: CASSLGQGQPQHF. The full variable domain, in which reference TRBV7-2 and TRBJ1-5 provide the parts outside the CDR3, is GAGVSQSPSNKVTEKGKDVELRCDPISGHTALYWYRQSLGQGLEFLIYFQGNSAPDKSGLPSDRFSAERTGGSVSTLTIQRTQQEDSAVYLCASSLGQGQPQHFGDGTRLSIL.